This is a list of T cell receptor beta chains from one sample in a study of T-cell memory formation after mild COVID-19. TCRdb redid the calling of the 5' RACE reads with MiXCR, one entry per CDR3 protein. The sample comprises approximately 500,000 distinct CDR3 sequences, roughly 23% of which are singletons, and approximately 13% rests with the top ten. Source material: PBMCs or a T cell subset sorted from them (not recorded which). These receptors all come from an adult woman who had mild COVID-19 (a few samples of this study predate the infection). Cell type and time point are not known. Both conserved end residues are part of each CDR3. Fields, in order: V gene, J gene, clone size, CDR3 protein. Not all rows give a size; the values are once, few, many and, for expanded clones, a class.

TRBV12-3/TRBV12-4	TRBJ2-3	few	CASREGGGTDTQYF
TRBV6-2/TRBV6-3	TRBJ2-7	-	CASSYGTGVGEQYF
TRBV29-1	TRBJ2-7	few	CSGLDRGINEQYF
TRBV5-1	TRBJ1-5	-	CASSLGGQGDQPQHF
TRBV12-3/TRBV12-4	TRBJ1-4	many	CASSFGGRANEKLFF
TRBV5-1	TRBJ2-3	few	CASSIPTGRAAAQYF
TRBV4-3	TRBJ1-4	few	CASSHIWTGEKLFF
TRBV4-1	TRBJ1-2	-	CASSHPGVSGYTF
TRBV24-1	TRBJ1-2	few	CATSDLEQNYGYTF
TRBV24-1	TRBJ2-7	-	CATSANHSSEQYF
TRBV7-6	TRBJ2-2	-	CASSLGQTTGELFF
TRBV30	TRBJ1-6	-	CAWSRTVSYNSPLHF
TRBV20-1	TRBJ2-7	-	CSARDYRQYEQYF
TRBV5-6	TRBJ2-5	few	CASSFTSGGARETQYF
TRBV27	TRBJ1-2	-	CASSYVAGQGVDYGYTF
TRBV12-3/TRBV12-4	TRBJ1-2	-	CASSSTGGTNYGYTF
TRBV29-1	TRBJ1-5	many	CSAGRGGNQPQHF
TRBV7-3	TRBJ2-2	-	CASSARDSLDGELFF
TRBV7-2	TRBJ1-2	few	CASSHYGNYGYTF
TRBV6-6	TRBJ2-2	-	CASSYSGPSGSRTGELFF
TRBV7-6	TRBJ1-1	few	CASSQSTYRGGTEAFF
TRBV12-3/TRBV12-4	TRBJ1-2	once	CASSFGRIGYGYTF
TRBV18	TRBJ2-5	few	CASSPLTGRGAQETQYF
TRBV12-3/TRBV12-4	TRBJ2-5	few	CASSFHRDQETQYF
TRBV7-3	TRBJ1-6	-	CASSLVGQGGSPLHF
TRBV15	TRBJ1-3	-	CATSRDGSSSGNTIYF
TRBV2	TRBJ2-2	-	CASSIHQNTGELFF
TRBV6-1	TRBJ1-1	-	CASSETPKSEAFF
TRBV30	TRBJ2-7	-	CAWNPGTGLYEQYF
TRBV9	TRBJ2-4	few	CASSSRQGLAKNIQYF
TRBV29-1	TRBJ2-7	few	CSVDVWPASYEQYF
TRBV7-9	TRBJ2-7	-	CASSLGGTSGVSYEQYF
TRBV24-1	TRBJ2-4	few	CATLNGSQNLPAKNIQYF
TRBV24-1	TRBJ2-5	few	CATSDPPGTQYF
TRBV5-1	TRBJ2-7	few	CASPSRWAGGLTYEQYF
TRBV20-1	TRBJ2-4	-	CSARAMRATGTRAKNIQYF
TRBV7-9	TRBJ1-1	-	CASSGQGKSEAFF
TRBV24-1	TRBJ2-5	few	CATSDGTGVRETQYF
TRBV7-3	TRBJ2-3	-	CASSSGTGLYF
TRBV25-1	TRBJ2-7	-	CASSAGWTPSYEQYF
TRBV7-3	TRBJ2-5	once	CASSLEGGALETQYF
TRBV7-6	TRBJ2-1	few	CASSTRQGSSYNEQFF
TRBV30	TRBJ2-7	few	CAWSRDGSYEQYF
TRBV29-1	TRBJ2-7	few	CSVAPGQGRYEQYF
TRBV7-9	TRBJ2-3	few	CASSSLDGGRITDTQYF
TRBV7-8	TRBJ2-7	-	CASGEDGSYEQYF
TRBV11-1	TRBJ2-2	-	CASSSDSRGGELFF
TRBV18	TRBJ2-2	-	CASSPPDGKSNTGELFF
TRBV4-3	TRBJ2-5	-	CASSQNLDSKETQYF
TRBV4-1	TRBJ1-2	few	CASSQDRALASGYTF
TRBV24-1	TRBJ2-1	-	CATSDAGVYEQFF
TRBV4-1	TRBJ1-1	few	CASSQRGQGNTEAFF
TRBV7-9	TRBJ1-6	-	CASSLDRDSPVHF
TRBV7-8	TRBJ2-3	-	CASSHSATDTQYF
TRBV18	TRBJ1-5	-	CASSPVSTYSNQPQHF
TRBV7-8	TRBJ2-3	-	CASSQLAGGTDTQYF
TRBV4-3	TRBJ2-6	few	CASSQFVIRTTRQSGANVLTF
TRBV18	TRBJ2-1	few	CASSPPGQGNNEQFF
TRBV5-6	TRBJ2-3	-	CASSSWSTDTQYF